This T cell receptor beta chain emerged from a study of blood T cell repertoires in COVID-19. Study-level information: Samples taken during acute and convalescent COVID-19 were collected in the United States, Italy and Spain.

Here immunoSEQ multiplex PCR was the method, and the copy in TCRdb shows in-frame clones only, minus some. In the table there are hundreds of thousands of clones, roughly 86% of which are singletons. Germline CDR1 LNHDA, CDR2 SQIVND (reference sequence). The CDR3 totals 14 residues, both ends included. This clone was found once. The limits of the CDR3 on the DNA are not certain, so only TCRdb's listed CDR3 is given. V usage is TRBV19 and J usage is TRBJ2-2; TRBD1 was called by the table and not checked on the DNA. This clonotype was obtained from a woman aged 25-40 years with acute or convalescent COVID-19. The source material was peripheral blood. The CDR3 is CASRVQGTTGSCFF.